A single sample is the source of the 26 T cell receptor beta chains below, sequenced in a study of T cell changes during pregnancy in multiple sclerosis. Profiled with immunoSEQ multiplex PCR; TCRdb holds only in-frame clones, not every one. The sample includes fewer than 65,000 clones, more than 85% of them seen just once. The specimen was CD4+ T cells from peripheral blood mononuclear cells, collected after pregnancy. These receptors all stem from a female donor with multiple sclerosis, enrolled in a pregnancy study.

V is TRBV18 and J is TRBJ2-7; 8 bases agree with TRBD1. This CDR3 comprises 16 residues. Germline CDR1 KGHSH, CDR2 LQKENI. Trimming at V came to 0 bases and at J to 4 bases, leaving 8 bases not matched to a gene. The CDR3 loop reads CASSPPGGRGRYEQYF. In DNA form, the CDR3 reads TGTGCCAGCTCACCACCGGGGGGCAGGGGGCGATACGAGCAGTACTTC.

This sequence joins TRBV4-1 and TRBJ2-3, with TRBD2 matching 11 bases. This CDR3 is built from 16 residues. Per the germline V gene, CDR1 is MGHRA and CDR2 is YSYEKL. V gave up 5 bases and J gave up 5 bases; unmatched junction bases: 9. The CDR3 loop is CASSSWTGTSGDTQYF. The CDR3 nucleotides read TGCGCCAGCAGCTCTTGGACCGGGACTAGCGGAGATACGCAGTATTTT.

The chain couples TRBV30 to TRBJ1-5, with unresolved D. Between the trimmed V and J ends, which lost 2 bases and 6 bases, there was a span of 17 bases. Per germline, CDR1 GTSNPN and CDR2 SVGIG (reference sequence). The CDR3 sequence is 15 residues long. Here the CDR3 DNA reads TGTGCCTGGAGTAGGGAAGCGGGGTCGTCTCAGCCCCAGCATTTT. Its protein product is CAWSREAGSSQPQHF.

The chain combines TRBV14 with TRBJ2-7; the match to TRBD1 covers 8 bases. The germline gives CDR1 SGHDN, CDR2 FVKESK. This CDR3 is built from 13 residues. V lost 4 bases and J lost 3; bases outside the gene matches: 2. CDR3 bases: TGTGCCAGCAGCCGGACAGGGAGCTACGAGCAGTACTTC. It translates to CASSRTGSYEQYF.

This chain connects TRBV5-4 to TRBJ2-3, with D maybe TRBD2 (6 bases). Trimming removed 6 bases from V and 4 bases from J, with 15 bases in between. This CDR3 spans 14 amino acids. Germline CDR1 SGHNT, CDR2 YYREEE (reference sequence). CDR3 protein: CASKDRSGSDTQYF. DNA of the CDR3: TGTGCCAGCAAAGACCGGAGCGGGTCAGATACGCAGTATTTT.

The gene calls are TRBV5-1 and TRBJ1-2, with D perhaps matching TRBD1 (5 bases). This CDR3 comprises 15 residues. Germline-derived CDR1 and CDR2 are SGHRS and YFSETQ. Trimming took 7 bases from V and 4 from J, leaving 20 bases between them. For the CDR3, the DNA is TGCGCCAGCCAGCAGAGCACAGGAGCCTCCTATGGCTACACCTTC. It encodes CASQQSTGASYGYTF.

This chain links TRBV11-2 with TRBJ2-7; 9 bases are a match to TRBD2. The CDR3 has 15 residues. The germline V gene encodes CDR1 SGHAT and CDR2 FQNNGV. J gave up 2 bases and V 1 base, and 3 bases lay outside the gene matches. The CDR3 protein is CASSLGLAAAYEQYF. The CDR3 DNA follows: TGTGCCAGCAGCTTAGGACTAGCGGCCGCCTACGAGCAGTACTTC.

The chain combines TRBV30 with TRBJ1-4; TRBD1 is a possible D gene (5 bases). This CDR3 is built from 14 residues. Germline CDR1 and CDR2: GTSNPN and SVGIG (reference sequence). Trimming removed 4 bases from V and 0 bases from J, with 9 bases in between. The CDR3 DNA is TGTGCCTGGATGGGGGGTGCAACTAATGAAAAACTGTTTTTT. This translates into CAWMGGATNEKLFF. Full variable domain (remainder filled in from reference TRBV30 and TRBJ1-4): SQTIHQWPATLVQPVGSPLSLECTVEGTSNPNLYWYRQAAGRGLQLLFYSVGIGQISSEVPQNLSASRPQDRQFILSSKKLLLSDSGFYLCAWMGGATNEKLFFGSGTQLSVL.

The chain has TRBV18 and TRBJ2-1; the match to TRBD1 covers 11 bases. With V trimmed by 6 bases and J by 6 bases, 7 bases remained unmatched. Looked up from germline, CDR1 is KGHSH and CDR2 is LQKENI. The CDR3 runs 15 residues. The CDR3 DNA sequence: TGTGCCAGCTCGCCGATCGGGACAGGGGGCAATGAGCAGTTCTTC. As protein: CASSPIGTGGNEQFF.

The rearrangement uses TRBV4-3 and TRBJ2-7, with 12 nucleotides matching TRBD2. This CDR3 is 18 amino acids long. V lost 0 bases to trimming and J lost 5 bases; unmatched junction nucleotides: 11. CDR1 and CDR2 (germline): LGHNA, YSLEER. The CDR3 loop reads CASSQDLSGLAGGHEQYF. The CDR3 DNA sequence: TGCGCCAGCAGCCAAGATTTGTCCGGGCTAGCGGGAGGGCACGAGCAGTACTTC.

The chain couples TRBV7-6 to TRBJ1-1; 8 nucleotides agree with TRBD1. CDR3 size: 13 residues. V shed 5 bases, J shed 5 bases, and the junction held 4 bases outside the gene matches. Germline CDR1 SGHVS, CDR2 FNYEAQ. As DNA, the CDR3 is TGTGCCAGCAGCCGGACAGGGCAAACTGAAGCTTTCTTT. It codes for CASSRTGQTEAFF.

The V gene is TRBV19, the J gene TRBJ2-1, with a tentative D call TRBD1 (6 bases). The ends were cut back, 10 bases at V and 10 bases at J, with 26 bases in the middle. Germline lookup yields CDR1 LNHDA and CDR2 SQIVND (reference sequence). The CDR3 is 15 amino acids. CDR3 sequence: CATLELGTPAKEQFF. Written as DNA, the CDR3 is TGTGCCACCCTAGAATTAGGGACACCGGCCAAAGAGCAGTTCTTC.

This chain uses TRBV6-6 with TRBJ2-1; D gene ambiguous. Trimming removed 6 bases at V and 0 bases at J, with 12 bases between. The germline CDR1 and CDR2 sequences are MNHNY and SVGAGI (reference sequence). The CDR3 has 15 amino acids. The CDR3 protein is CASSAARSSYNEQFF. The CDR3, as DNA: TGTGCCAGCAGCGCGGCGAGAAGCTCCTACAATGAGCAGTTCTTC.

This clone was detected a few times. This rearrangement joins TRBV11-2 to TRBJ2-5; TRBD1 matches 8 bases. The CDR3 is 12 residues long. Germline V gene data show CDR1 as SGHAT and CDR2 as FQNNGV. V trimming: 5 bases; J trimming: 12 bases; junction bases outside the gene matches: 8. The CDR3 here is CASSLDRVIEYF. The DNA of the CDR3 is TGTGCCAGCAGCCTGGACAGGGTCATAGAGTACTTC.

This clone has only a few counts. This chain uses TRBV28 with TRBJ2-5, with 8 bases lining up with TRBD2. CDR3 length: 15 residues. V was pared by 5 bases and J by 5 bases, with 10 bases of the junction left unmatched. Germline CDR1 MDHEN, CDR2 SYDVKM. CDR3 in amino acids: CASSPPGGGGETQYF. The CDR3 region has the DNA TGTGCCAGCAGTCCACCCGGGGGGGGCGGGGAGACCCAGTACTTC.

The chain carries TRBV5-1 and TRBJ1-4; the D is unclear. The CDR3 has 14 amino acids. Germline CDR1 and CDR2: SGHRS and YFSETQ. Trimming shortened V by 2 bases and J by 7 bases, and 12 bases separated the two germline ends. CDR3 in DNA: TGCGCCAGCAGCTTCGGAAGAGGGTTTGAAAAACTGTTTTTT. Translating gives CASSFGRGFEKLFF. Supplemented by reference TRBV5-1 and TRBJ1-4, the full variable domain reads KAGVTQTPRYLIKTRGQQVTLSCSPISGHRSVSWYQQTPGQGLQFLFEYFSETQRNKGNFPGRFSGRQFSNSRSEMNVSTLELGDSALYLCASSFGRGFEKLFFGSGTQLSVL.

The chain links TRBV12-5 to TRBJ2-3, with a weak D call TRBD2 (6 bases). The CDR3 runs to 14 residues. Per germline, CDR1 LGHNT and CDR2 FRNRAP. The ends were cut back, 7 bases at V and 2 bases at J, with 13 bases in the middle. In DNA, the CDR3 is TGTGCTAGTGTATGGCGGGAAGTCACAGATACGCAGTATTTT. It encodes CASVWREVTDTQYF.

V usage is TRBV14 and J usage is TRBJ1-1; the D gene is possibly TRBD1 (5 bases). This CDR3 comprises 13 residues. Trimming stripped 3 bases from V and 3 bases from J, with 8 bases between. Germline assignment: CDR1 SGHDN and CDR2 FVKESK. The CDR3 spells CASSHRGYTEAFF. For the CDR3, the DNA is TGTGCCAGCAGCCACCGGGGGTACACTGAAGCTTTCTTT.

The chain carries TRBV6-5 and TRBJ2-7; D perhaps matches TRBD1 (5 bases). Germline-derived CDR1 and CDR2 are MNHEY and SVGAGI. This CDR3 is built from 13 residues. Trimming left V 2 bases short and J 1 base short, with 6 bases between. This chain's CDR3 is CASSYTGSYEQYF. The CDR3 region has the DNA TGTGCCAGCAGTTACACAGGATCCTACGAGCAGTACTTC.

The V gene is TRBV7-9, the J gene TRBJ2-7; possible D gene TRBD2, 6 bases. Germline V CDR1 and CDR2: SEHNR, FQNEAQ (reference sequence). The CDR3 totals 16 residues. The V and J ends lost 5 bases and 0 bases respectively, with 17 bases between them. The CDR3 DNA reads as TGTGCCAGCAGCCTCCGGGACTCGCCGTTCTCCTACGAGCAGTACTTC. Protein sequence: CASSLRDSPFSYEQYF.

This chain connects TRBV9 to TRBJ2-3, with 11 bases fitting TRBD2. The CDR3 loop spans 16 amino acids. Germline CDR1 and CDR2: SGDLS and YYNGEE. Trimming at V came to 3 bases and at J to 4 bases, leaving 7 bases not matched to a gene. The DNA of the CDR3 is TGTGCCAGCAGCGGCCAACCGGGACTAGCGGCAGATACGCAGTATTTT. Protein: CASSGQPGLAADTQYF.

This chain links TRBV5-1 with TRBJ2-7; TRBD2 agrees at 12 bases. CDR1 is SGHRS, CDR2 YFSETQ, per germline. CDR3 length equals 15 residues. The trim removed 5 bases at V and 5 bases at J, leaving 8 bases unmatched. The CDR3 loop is CASRSGLAGTNEQYF. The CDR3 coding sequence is TGCGCCAGCAGGTCCGGACTAGCGGGAACAAACGAGCAGTACTTC.

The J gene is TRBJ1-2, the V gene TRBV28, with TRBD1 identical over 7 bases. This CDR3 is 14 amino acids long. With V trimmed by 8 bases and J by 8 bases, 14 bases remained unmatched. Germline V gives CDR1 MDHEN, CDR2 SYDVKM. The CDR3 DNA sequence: TGTGCCAGCTGGACAGGCGGGATAGGAGGCGGCTACACCTTC. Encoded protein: CASWTGGIGGGYTF.

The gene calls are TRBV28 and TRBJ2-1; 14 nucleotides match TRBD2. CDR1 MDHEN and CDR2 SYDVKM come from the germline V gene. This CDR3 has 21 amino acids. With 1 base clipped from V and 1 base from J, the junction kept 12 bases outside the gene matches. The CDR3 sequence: CASSLYGLAGGGSRSYNEQFF. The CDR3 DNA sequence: TGTGCCAGCAGTTTATACGGACTAGCGGGAGGCGGGAGTAGGTCCTACAATGAGCAGTTCTTC.

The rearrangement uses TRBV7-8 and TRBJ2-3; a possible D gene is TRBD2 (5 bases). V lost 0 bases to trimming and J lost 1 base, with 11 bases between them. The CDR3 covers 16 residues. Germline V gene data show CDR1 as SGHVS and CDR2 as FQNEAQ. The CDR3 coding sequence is TGTGCCAGCAGCTTAGCGCGAGCGGTGCGCACAGATACGCAGTATTTT. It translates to CASSLARAVRTDTQYF.

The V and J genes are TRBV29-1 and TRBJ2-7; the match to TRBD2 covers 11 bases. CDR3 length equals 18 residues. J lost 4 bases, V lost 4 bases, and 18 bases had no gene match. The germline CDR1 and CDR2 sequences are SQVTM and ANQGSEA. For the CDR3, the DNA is TGCAGCGTTGTCGGACAAGGATTACGTAGCGGGAGGGAATACGAGCAGTACTTC. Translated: CSVVGQGLRSGREYEQYF.